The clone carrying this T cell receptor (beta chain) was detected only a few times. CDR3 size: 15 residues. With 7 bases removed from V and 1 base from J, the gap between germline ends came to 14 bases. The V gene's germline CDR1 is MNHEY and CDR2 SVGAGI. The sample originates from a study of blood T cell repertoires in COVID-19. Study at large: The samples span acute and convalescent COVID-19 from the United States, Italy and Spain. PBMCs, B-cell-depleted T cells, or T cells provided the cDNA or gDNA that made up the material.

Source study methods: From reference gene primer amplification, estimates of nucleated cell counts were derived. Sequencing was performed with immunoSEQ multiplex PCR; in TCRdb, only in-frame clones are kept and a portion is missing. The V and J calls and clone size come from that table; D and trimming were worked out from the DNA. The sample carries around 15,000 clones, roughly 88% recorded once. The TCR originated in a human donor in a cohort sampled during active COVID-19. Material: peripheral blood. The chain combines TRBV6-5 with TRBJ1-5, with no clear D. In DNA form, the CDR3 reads TGTGCCAGCAAACTACTTCAAGCGAGCAATCAGCCCCAGCATTTT. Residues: CASKLLQASNQPQHF.